A selection of T cell receptor beta chains follows, all from one sample in a study of CD8+CD57+ T cells in acquired aplastic anemia. TCRdb ran MiXCR on the reads and lists one entry per CDR3 protein. The sample lists 150,000 to 200,000 distinct CDR3 sequences, around 40% occurring once. The sample taken for sequencing was sorted CD4+, CD8+, or CD8+CD57+ T cells (not recorded which) from PBMCs. The source of these receptors is a human donor in good health. Each CDR3 is given with its conserved first and last residue. Each record gives: CDR3 protein, CDR3 DNA, V gene, clone size, J gene, D gene, CDR3 length. A D gene is named only where the DNA matches it firmly. Clone size is given for some rows only: seen once, a few or many times, or a class if the clone is expanded.

CASSLSGSYEQYF | TGTGCCAGCAGCTTGAGCGGGAGCTACGAGCAGTACTTC | TRBV7-2 | few | TRBJ2-7 | TRBD2 | 13
CAIARLSGSYSEQFF | TGTGCCATCGCACGCCTTAGCGGATCCTACAGTGAGCAGTTCTTC | TRBV10-3 | NA | TRBJ2-1 | NA | 15
CASSQTSGRSAGELFF | TGTGCCAGCAGCCAAACTAGCGGGAGGAGTGCCGGGGAGCTGTTTTTT | TRBV3-1 | few | TRBJ2-2 | TRBD2 | 16
CASSLTPTAHSGNTIYF | TGTGCCAGCTCACTCACCCCGACAGCGCACTCTGGAAACACCATATATTTT | TRBV18 | NA | TRBJ1-3 | NA | 17
CATSRGGQGPEQFF | TGTGCCACCAGCAGGGGAGGTCAGGGTCCGGAGCAGTTCTTC | TRBV15 | many | TRBJ2-1 | NA | 14
CASRTGPGQPRHF | TGTGCCAGCCGGACAGGACCCGGTCAGCCCCGGCATTTT | TRBV19 | NA | TRBJ1-5 | TRBD1 | 13
CSVVSGANVLTF | TGCAGCGTTGTCTCTGGGGCCAACGTCCTGACTTTC | TRBV29-1 | few | TRBJ2-6 | NA | 12
CASSPNRDEQYF | TGTGCCAGCTCACCGAACAGGGACGAGCAGTACTTC | TRBV18 | NA | TRBJ2-7 | NA | 12
CATSSRRDMDEFF | TGTGCCACCAGCTCCCGCAGGGACATGGATGAGTTCTTC | TRBV15 | few | TRBJ2-1 | NA | 13
CASSPSSGPRSPLHF | TGTGCCAGCAGCCCGTCATCAGGGCCGAGGTCACCCCTCCACTTT | TRBV12-3/TRBV12-4 | many | TRBJ1-6 | NA | 15
CASSLGTGVGETQCF | TGTGCCAGCAGCTTAGGCACAGGGGTGGGAGAGACCCAGTGCTTC | TRBV7-3 | once | TRBJ2-5 | TRBD1 | 15
CASSPSTMTPGQGYF | TGTGCCAGCAGCCCAAGCACTATGACACCGGGACAGGGATACTTC | TRBV7-2 | many | TRBJ2-7 | TRBD1 | 15
CASSPRLNRGSLAGNTIYF | TGTGCCAGCAGCCCTAGATTAAACAGGGGCTCCCTGGCGGGAAACACCATATATTTT | TRBV11-2 | many | TRBJ1-3 | TRBD1 | 19
CASSSGLTYEQYF | TGTGCCAGCAGCTCGGGACTGACCTACGAGCAGTACTTC | TRBV11-3 | many | TRBJ2-7 | NA | 13
CASSPGADTQYF | TGTGCCTCCTCCCCTGGGGCAGATACGCAGTATTTT | TRBV30 | NA | TRBJ2-3 | NA | 12
CASSFDRTEAFF | TGTGCCAGCAGCTTTGACAGAACTGAAGCTTTCTTT | TRBV7-2 | many | TRBJ1-1 | NA | 12
CASSYSGAAGLSQSSYNSPLHF | TGTGCCAGCAGTTACTCGGGTGCGGCAGGACTTTCACAGAGCTCCTATAATTCACCCCTCCACTTT | TRBV6-2/TRBV6-3 | NA | TRBJ1-6 | NA | 22